This T cell receptor (beta chain) emerged from a study of cytomegalovirus exposure and HLA in healthy donors. Study-level points and caveats: Some TCR beta chains (roughly 160 of them) were listed as cytomegalovirus-associated. In an earlier analysis, productive rearrangement rates for most beta V segments clustered near 87% or 30%.

Vbeta (60) and Jbeta (13) primers were used in the PCR. Sequencing used immunoSEQ multiplex PCR; TCRdb keeps in-frame clones, though not all of them. In the table there are about 200,000 clones, 70% to 80% of which are singletons. About this clone itself: Its antigen remains unidentified.

Deletions cut 4 bases from V and 6 bases from J, with 9 bases between. Germline CDR1 and CDR2: SGHAT and FQDESV (reference sequence). This CDR3 region has 13 residues. The receptor comes from a male donor in good health and CMV-seropositive. This chain uses TRBV11-1 with TRBJ2-2; D may be TRBD2 (5 bases). The source material was PBMCs. CDR3 bases: TGTGCCAGCAGCTCTTTAGCGTCCGGGGAGCTGTTTTTT. The encoded protein is CASSSLASGELFF.